These 13 T cell receptor beta chains were all obtained from the same sample, sequenced in a study of blood T cell repertoires in COVID-19. Measured with immunoSEQ multiplex PCR; TCRdb has only the in-frame clones, and not every one. The sample lists over 350,000 clones; 88% were seen once. Sequencing was performed on PBMCs or T cells enriched from blood (not recorded which). Every receptor here comes from a woman in her 30s with acute COVID-19.

J is TRBJ1-2 and V is TRBV27; D perhaps matches TRBD1 (5 bases). V lost 5 bases and J lost 4, with 20 bases in between. The V gene's germline CDR1 is MNHEY and CDR2 SMNVEV (reference sequence). This CDR3 is 16 amino acids long. The CDR3 DNA reads as TGTGCCAGCAGTCCATCAACCTTAGACAGAGTCTATGGCTACACCTTC. This gives the protein CASSPSTLDRVYGYTF.

This chain uses TRBV21-1 with TRBJ1-4. TRBV21-1 represents a pseudogene. The CDR3 runs to 13 residues. This CDR3 is CASSSDGSEKLFF. The CDR3 nucleotides read TGTGCCAGCAGTTCCGATGGGAGTGAAAAACTGTTTTTT.

This chain connects TRBV5-1 to TRBJ2-3; D is unclear. The germline V and J ends were trimmed by 7 bases and 6 bases, with 9 bases remaining between them. This CDR3 comprises 11 residues. Germline-derived CDR1 and CDR2 are SGHRS and YFSETQ. The CDR3 DNA reads as TGCGCCAGCGGTTCAGTGGATACGCAGTATTTT. It specifies CASGSVDTQYF.

The genes are TRBV30 and TRBJ1-1; maybe TRBD1 (5 bases). The length of the CDR3 is 13 residues. Trimming shortened V by 2 bases and J by 4 bases, and 11 bases separated the two germline ends. Per germline, CDR1 GTSNPN and CDR2 SVGIG (reference sequence). The CDR3 region is CAWSPQVRTEAFF. The CDR3 DNA reads TGTGCCTGGAGTCCACAGGTCCGCACTGAAGCTTTCTTT.

The genes are TRBV29-1 and TRBJ2-7; 9 bases are a match to TRBD1. V dropped 4 bases and J dropped 3; count of bases not matched to a gene: 4. CDR1 is SQVTM, CDR2 ANQGSEA, per germline. This CDR3 contains 13 residues. CDR3 in DNA: TGCAGCGTTGTCCAGACAGGGGGCTACGAGCAGTACTTC. It is translated as CSVVQTGGYEQYF.

The V call is TRBV9, the J call TRBJ2-2; D is ambiguous. The germline V gene has CDR1 SGDLS and CDR2 YYNGEE. The CDR3 has 14 residues. The V end was cut by 0 bases, the J end by 6 bases, with 9 bases between. In nucleotides, the CDR3 is TGTGCCAGCAGCGTAGACACAGCCCCCGGGGAGCTGTTTTTT. Translating gives CASSVDTAPGELFF.

This chain joins TRBV7-2 and TRBJ2-3; no reliable D call. The CDR3 has 15 residues. Deletions cut 3 bases from V and 0 bases from J, with 10 bases between. The germline gives CDR1 SGHTA, CDR2 FQGNSA. In DNA form, the CDR3 reads TGTGCCAGCAGCTTCCAGACAACTAGCACAGATACGCAGTATTTT. Amino acid sequence: CASSFQTTSTDTQYF.

The rearrangement uses TRBV29-1 and TRBJ2-5; D may be TRBD2 (5 bases). V shed 5 bases and J shed 4 bases, with 8 bases lying between them. From germline, CDR1 is SQVTM and CDR2 ANQGSEA. This CDR3 is built from 11 residues. The CDR3 reads CSVWTGETQYF. CDR3 nucleotides: TGCAGCGTTTGGACTGGAGAGACCCAGTACTTC.

A remark on this clone: Since a much larger clone is just one base distant, this may be a read error. The genes are TRBV9 and TRBJ2-2; tentatively, D is TRBD1 (6 bases). CDR1 is SGDLS and CDR2 is YYNGEE in the germline V gene. Trimming took 3 bases from V and 3 from J, leaving 6 bases between them. The CDR3 loop spans 13 amino acids. The DNA of the CDR3 is TGTGCCAGCAGCGGACAGGACACCGGGGAGCTGTTTTTT. Translating it yields CASSGQDTGELFF.

V is TRBV24-1 and J is TRBJ2-1; 9 bases align to TRBD2. V lost 7 bases to trimming and J lost 4 bases; unmatched junction nucleotides: 10. Germline V CDR1 and CDR2: KGHDR, SFDVKD. The CDR3 extends over 16 amino acids. The CDR3 DNA reads TGTGCCACCAGCCCCTCGCTAGCGGGGCCTTACAATGAGCAGTTCTTC. Amino acids: CATSPSLAGPYNEQFF.

The V gene is TRBV27, the J gene TRBJ2-2; D is uncertain. V was trimmed by 5 bases and J by 1 base, leaving 8 bases between them. Germline lookup yields CDR1 MNHEY and CDR2 SMNVEV (reference sequence). This CDR3 is built from 14 residues. The CDR3 DNA reads TGTGCCAGCAGTCCGCGACAGAACACCGGGGAGCTGTTTTTT. Protein product: CASSPRQNTGELFF.

The chain links TRBV3-1 (or the pseudogene TRBV3-2) to TRBJ2-5; TRBD1 is a possible D gene (6 bases). CDR1 and CDR2 from the germline V gene are LGHDT and YNNKEL (reference sequence). The CDR3 runs to 14 residues. Between the trimmed V and J ends, which lost 1 base and 7 bases, there was a span of 13 bases. DNA for the CDR3: TGTGCCAGCAGCCAAGTAGCAGGGGCAGGGACCCAGTACTTC. Residues: CASSQVAGAGTQYF.

V and J are TRBV2 and TRBJ2-1, with TRBD2 matching 10 bases. The CDR3 runs 14 residues. The J segment lost 3 bases and the V segment lost 7 bases, leaving 3 bases of the junction unmatched. Germline CDR1 and CDR2: SNHLY and FYNNEI. The CDR3 DNA reads TGTGCCAGCACTGCTAGCGGGGGCTACAATGAGCAGTTCTTC. This translates into CASTASGGYNEQFF.